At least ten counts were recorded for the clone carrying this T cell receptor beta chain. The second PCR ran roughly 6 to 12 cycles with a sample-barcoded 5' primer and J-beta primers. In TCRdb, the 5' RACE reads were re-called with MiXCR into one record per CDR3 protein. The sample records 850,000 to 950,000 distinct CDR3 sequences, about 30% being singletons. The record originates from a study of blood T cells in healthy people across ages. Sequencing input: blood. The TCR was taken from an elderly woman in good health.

Here the CDR3 reads CASSETYTGGYGYTF. In DNA form, the CDR3 reads TGTGCCAGCAGTGAAACCTATACAGGTGGCTATGGCTACACCTTC. V and J are TRBV25-1 and TRBJ1-2; D perhaps matches TRBD1 (5 bases). This CDR3 region has 15 residues. The ends were cut back, 2 bases at V and 4 bases at J, with 14 bases in the middle. The V gene's germline CDR1 is MGHDK and CDR2 SYGVNS.